This TCR beta chain is drawn from a study of OX40 agonist ivuxolimab in advanced cancers. Study details: It was ivuxolimab, an agonistic anti-OX40 (CD134) antibody, that patients were treated with. Overall study results and limits: Clones of CD4+ and CD8+ blood T cells grew by week 6 at doses of 0.1 to 3.0 mg/kg. The mean number of expanded clones was higher in CD8+ T cells than in CD4+.

Sampled blood was obtained at baseline, cycle 4 day 1, and cycle 7 day 1. About this clone: What it binds is unknown.

Measured with immunoSEQ multiplex PCR; TCRdb has only the in-frame clones, and not every one. The sample yields 50,000 to 55,000 clones, approximately 90% seen once. This receptor was taken from an adult with an advanced solid tumor such as melanoma, head and neck, liver or kidney cancer. Source: CD4+ or CD8+ T cells sorted from blood, taken in a trial of the OX40 agonist ivuxolimab.

This chain's CDR3 is CASSEWTVANYGYTF. The CDR3 DNA reads as TGCGCCAGCAGCGAGTGGACAGTAGCTAACTATGGCTACACCTTC. The chain employs TRBV4-1 and TRBJ1-2; TRBD1 is a possible D gene (6 bases). Germline CDR1 reads MGHRA; CDR2 reads YSYEKL. The CDR3 runs to 15 residues. Trimming took off 5 bases at V and 0 bases at J, with 13 bases between the two ends.